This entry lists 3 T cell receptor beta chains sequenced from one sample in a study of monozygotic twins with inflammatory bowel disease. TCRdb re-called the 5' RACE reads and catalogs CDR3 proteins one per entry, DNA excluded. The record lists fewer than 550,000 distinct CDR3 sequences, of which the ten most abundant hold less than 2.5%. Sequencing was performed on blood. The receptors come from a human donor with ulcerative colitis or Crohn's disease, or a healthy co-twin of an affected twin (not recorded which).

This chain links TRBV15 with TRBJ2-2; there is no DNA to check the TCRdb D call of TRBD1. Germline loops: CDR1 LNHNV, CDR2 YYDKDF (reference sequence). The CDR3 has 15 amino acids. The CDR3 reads CATSSPGTGTGELFF.

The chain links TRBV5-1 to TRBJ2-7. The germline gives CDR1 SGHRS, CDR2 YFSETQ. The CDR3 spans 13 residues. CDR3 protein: CASSLVGEAGQYF.

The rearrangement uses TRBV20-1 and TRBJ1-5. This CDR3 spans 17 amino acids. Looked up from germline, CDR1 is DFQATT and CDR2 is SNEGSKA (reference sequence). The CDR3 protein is CSASDPWAGPSNQPQHF.